These 32 T cell receptor beta chains originate from one sample sequenced in a study of technical replicates of blood from a few donors. TCRdb keeps only in-frame clones here, not all; method: immunoSEQ multiplex PCR. Here the sample spans tens of thousands of clones, approximately 93% being singletons. Specimen: T cells isolated from PBMCs. The receptors were sampled from a human donor in good health.

This clone was counted a single time. Sequence at one end of the junction differs from germline and may be a read error. CDR3 in amino acids: CASSLYQGASYEQYF. The CDR3 DNA reads as TGTGCTAGCAGCTTATATCAGGGGGCGTCCTACGAGCAGTACTTC. The chain couples TRBV7-7 to TRBJ2-7, with TRBD1 identical over 8 bases. CDR3 length: 15 residues. Germline CDR1 is SSHAT and CDR2 is FNYEAQ (reference sequence).

This sequence joins TRBV7-9 and TRBJ2-1; possible D gene TRBD1, 6 bases. The CDR3 runs to 15 residues. Germline-derived CDR1 and CDR2 are SEHNR and FQNEAQ (reference sequence). V was trimmed by 5 bases and J by 6 bases, leaving 17 bases between them. The CDR3 DNA is TGTGCCAGCAGCACACCTCGGACAGATCCCAATGAGCAGTTCTTC. This gives the protein CASSTPRTDPNEQFF.

The chain links TRBV5-1 to TRBJ2-2, with 9 bases identical to TRBD2. The ends lost 4 bases at V and 5 bases at J; junction bases unmatched: 9. Germline V CDR1 and CDR2: SGHRS, YFSETQ. This CDR3 comprises 16 residues. The CDR3 DNA follows: TGCGCCAGCAGCGAAATAGCGGGAGAGGGGACCGGGGAGCTGTTTTTT. It yields the protein CASSEIAGEGTGELFF. Looking up the rest from reference TRBV5-1 and TRBJ2-2 gives the full variable domain: KAGVTQTPRYLIKTRGQQVTLSCSPISGHRSVSWYQQTPGQGLQFLFEYFSETQRNKGNFPGRFSGRQFSNSRSEMNVSTLELGDSALYLCASSEIAGEGTGELFFGEGSRLTVL.

The V call is TRBV6-6, the J call TRBJ1-4; TRBD1 is a possible D gene (6 bases). The CDR3 contains 15 residues. The germline gives CDR1 MNHNY, CDR2 SVGAGI (reference sequence). Trimming left V 2 bases short and J 8 bases short, with 15 bases between. The CDR3: CASSYTQGMEEKLFF. Written as DNA, the CDR3 is TGTGCCAGCAGTTACACCCAGGGGATGGAAGAAAAACTGTTTTTT.

This rearrangement joins TRBV5-5 to TRBJ1-2, with D perhaps TRBD1 (5 bases). The V gene lost 0 bases and the J gene lost 8 bases, with 11 bases spanning the gap. In germline, CDR1 is SGHKS, CDR2 YYEKEE (reference sequence). This CDR3 is 13 amino acids long. The CDR3 nucleotides are TGTGCCAGCAGCTTGGTGGGACTCAACGGCTACACCTTC. Its translation is CASSLVGLNGYTF.

The chain uses TRBV11-2 and TRBJ1-1; D gene unclear. Trimming left V 4 bases short and J 0 bases short, with 6 bases between. The CDR3 has 13 amino acids. Germline CDR1 SGHAT, CDR2 FQNNGV. CDR3 sequence reads: CASSWTLNTEAFF. The CDR3, as DNA: TGTGCCAGCAGCTGGACTTTGAACACTGAAGCTTTCTTT. The full variable domain, with the rest looked up from reference TRBV11-2 and TRBJ1-1, is EAGVAQSPRYKIIEKRQSVAFWCNPISGHATLYWYQQILGQGPKLLIQFQNNGVVDDSQLPKDRFSAERLKGVDSTLKIQPAKLEDSAVYLCASSWTLNTEAFFGQGTRLTVV.

V usage is TRBV28 and J usage is TRBJ1-1; D is unclear. CDR3 size: 13 residues. CDR1 MDHEN and CDR2 SYDVKM come from the germline V gene. Trimming stripped 5 bases from V and 0 bases from J, with 7 bases between. The DNA of the CDR3 is TGTGCCAGCAGTCCACAGATGAACACTGAAGCTTTCTTT. It codes for CASSPQMNTEAFF.

J is TRBJ2-3 and V is TRBV27; D is perhaps TRBD2 (5 bases). CDR1 is MNHEY, CDR2 SMNVEV, per germline (reference sequence). The CDR3 has 15 amino acids. V lost 3 bases and J 1 base, leaving 11 bases between the germline ends. CDR3 residues: CASSFYVRGTDTQYF. The CDR3 DNA sequence: TGTGCCAGCAGTTTTTACGTGCGGGGCACAGATACGCAGTATTTT.

The chain is built from TRBV5-1 and TRBJ2-1; TRBD2 is a possible D gene (6 bases). This CDR3 spans 14 amino acids. CDR1 is SGHRS, CDR2 YFSETQ, per germline. V was cut by 5 bases and J by 0 bases, with 9 bases left in between. For the CDR3, the DNA is TGCGCCAGCAGTCGGGGACTCTCCTACAATGAGCAGTTCTTC. It specifies CASSRGLSYNEQFF.

The chain uses TRBV7-6 and TRBJ2-7, with TRBD2 matching 7 bases. This CDR3 region has 22 residues. With 1 base clipped from V and 3 bases from J, the junction kept 27 bases outside the gene matches. Germline CDR1 and CDR2: SGHVS and FNYEAQ. This CDR3 is CASSLGGRARLVGPLSYYEQYF. In DNA, the CDR3 is TGTGCCAGCAGCTTAGGTGGGAGGGCCCGGTTGGTGGGCCCCCTTTCCTACTACGAGCAGTACTTC.

The CDR3 is CASSLDRGQAHNSPLHF. The CDR3 bases are TGCGCCAGCAGCCTGGACCGGGGACAGGCCCATAATTCACCCCTCCACTTT. The rearrangement uses TRBV4-1 and TRBJ1-6; TRBD1 matches at 8 bases. Germline V CDR1 and CDR2: MGHRA, YSYEKL. The junction had 10 bases not matched to a gene; V was cut back by 4 bases and J by 5 bases. CDR3 size: 17 residues.

This clone was observed once. The chain recombines TRBV27 with TRBJ2-7; 11 bases map to TRBD1. The CDR3 runs to 14 residues. V shed 4 bases and J 6 bases; nucleotides not matched to a gene: 5. CDR1 and CDR2 (germline): MNHEY, SMNVEV (reference sequence). CDR3 amino acids: CASSYSGTGGEQYF. CDR3 bases: TGTGCCAGCAGTTACTCCGGGACAGGGGGCGAGCAGTACTTC.

The chain has TRBV7-2 and TRBJ2-3; 13 nucleotides match TRBD2. J lost 9 bases, V lost 5 bases, and 8 bases had no gene match. This CDR3 is 15 amino acids long. CDR1 and CDR2 (germline): SGHTA, FQGNSA. CDR3 coding DNA: TGTGCCAGCAGCCTCGGACTAGCGGGAGTACAGACGCAGTATTTT. Encoded protein: CASSLGLAGVQTQYF.

The V call is TRBV7-2, the J call TRBJ1-5; TRBD1 aligns across 11 bases. CDR1 SGHTA and CDR2 FQGNSA come from the germline V gene. This CDR3 is 17 amino acids long. V was clipped by 1 base and J by 9 bases; unmatched bases: 11. The chain's CDR3 is CASSLDFWTGGLGPQHF. DNA of the CDR3: TGTGCCAGCAGCTTAGATTTTTGGACAGGGGGCCTTGGGCCCCAGCATTTT. The variable domain in full, completed from reference TRBV7-2 and TRBJ1-5, reads GAGVSQSPSNKVTEKGKDVELRCDPISGHTALYWYRQSLGQGLEFLIYFQGNSAPDKSGLPSDRFSAERTGGSVSTLTIQRTQQEDSAVYLCASSLDFWTGGLGPQHFGDGTRLSIL.

The V call is TRBV6-6, the J call TRBJ2-7, with D possibly being TRBD2 (6 bases). This CDR3 is 13 amino acids long. Germline V gene lookup returns CDR1 MNHNY and CDR2 SVGAGI (reference sequence). The V end lost 8 bases, the J end lost 5 bases, and 16 bases lay between the germline ends. As DNA, the CDR3 is TGTGCCAGCTCGACGGGAGTTATCCACGAGCAGTACTTC. Amino acids: CASSTGVIHEQYF.

The chain is built from TRBV10-1 and TRBJ2-3, with 8 nucleotides matching TRBD2. After removal of 6 bases from V and 4 bases from J, the junction contained 9 bases not matched to a gene. Germline V CDR1 and CDR2: WNHNN, SYGVQD (reference sequence). The CDR3 runs 15 residues. The DNA for the CDR3 is TGCGCCAGCAGGCCCGGGGGGGCGGTGGCAGATACGCAGTATTTT. This encodes CASRPGGAVADTQYF.

The chain has TRBV4-1 and TRBJ2-1, with 7 bases fitting TRBD1. V dropped 6 bases and J dropped 5; count of bases not matched to a gene: 13. Germline assignment: CDR1 MGHRA and CDR2 YSYEKL. This CDR3 is built from 16 residues. CDR3 protein: CASRSIKGTENNEQFF. CDR3 in DNA: TGCGCCAGCAGGTCGATAAAGGGGACAGAGAACAATGAGCAGTTCTTC.

The rearrangement uses TRBV5-1 and TRBJ2-2; D is possibly TRBD1 (5 bases). Germline CDR1 SGHRS, CDR2 YFSETQ. The CDR3 runs 15 residues. V gave up 5 bases and J gave up 0 bases, with 11 bases separating them. The CDR3 DNA follows: TGCGCCAGCAGAAACCCACAGGCGAACACCGGGGAGCTGTTTTTT. Protein product: CASRNPQANTGELFF. Based on the CDR3 plus reference TRBV5-1 and TRBJ2-2, the full variable domain is KAGVTQTPRYLIKTRGQQVTLSCSPISGHRSVSWYQQTPGQGLQFLFEYFSETQRNKGNFPGRFSGRQFSNSRSEMNVSTLELGDSALYLCASRNPQANTGELFFGEGSRLTVL.

The chain is built from TRBV11-2 and TRBJ1-3; D unclear. The V end was cut by 3 bases, the J end by 0 bases, with 9 bases between. The CDR3 runs to 15 residues. CDR1 and CDR2 (germline): SGHAT, FQNNGV. The CDR3 loop reads CASSFSGISGNTIYF. The CDR3 DNA sequence: TGTGCCAGCAGCTTCTCAGGAATCTCTGGAAACACCATATATTTT.

The rearrangement joins TRBV5-1 to TRBJ2-1; D possibly corresponds to TRBD2 (6 bases). CDR1 is SGHRS and CDR2 is YFSETQ in the germline V gene. This CDR3 contains 16 residues. Trimming removed 7 bases at V and 6 bases at J, with 23 bases between. The CDR3 sequence is CASSERSGDKVNEQFF. The CDR3 region has the DNA TGCGCCAGCTCAGAGCGTTCGGGAGATAAGGTCAATGAGCAGTTCTTC.

This clone was seen only once. CDR3: CASSEGSSYGYTF. CDR3 bases: TGTGCCAGCAGTGAGGGCAGCTCATATGGCTACACCTTC. V is TRBV2 and J is TRBJ1-2, with D hard to call. Deletions cut 3 bases from V and 5 bases from J, with 10 bases between. CDR3 size: 13 residues. Germline-derived CDR1 and CDR2 are SNHLY and FYNNEI. The entire variable domain, with the rest obtained from reference TRBV2 and TRBJ1-2, is as follows: EPEVTQTPSHQVTQMGQEVILRCVPISNHLYFYWYRQILGQKVEFLVSFYNNEISEKSEIFDDQFSVERPDGSNFTLKIRSTKLEDSAMYFCASSEGSSYGYTFGSGTRLTVV.

The gene calls are TRBV28 and TRBJ2-7; the match to TRBD2 covers 10 bases. After removal of 8 bases from V and 2 bases from J, the junction contained 9 bases not matched to a gene. CDR1 and CDR2 (germline): MDHEN, SYDVKM. The CDR3 is 15 amino acids. CDR3 protein: CASQPPGLAPYEQYF. In DNA, the CDR3 is TGTGCCAGCCAACCCCCGGGACTAGCGCCCTACGAGCAGTACTTC.

This chain uses TRBV6-1 with TRBJ2-7; 7 positions match TRBD2. The CDR3 has 14 residues. Germline lookup yields CDR1 MNHNS and CDR2 SASEGT. Losses at the gene ends were 6 bases for V and 5 bases for J; bases not matched to a gene: 10. Here the CDR3 DNA reads TGTGCCAGCAGCAGGGCGGGGGAGTCTCACGAGCAGTACTTC. This translates into CASSRAGESHEQYF.

The rearrangement joins TRBV2 to TRBJ2-1, with TRBD1 as a possible D gene (6 bases). Germline values: CDR1 SNHLY, CDR2 FYNNEI. The ends were cut back, 6 bases at V and 6 bases at J, with 15 bases in the middle. The CDR3 has 14 residues. CDR3 nucleotide sequence: TGTGCCAGCAGACAGGGTGGGGGCCCCAATGAGCAGTTCTTC. It yields the protein CASRQGGGPNEQFF.

The chain employs TRBV6-1 and TRBJ1-2; the match to TRBD1 covers 9 bases. The trim removed 6 bases at V and 5 bases at J, leaving 4 bases unmatched. CDR3 length: 13 residues. Germline V gene sequence: CDR1 MNHNS, CDR2 SASEGT. CDR3 loop: CASSAGQGYGYTF. In nucleotides, the CDR3 is TGTGCCAGCAGCGCGGGACAGGGATATGGCTACACCTTC.

The rearrangement uses TRBV15 and TRBJ1-2; the match to TRBD1 covers 10 bases. The CDR3 sequence is 14 residues long. V shed 6 bases and J 4 bases; nucleotides not matched to a gene: 5. Germline V lookup: CDR1 LNHNV, CDR2 YYDKDF (reference sequence). The CDR3 DNA sequence: TGTGCCACCAGTGGGACAGGGGAGGGCTATGGCTACACCTTC. This gives the protein CATSGTGEGYGYTF.

In its sample, this clone was seen a few times. The CDR3 nucleotides are TGTGCCAGTGGTACAGGGGGCGGTTTGTGGGATGAAAAACTGTTTTTT. Translated, it gives CASGTGGGLWDEKLFF. This chain joins TRBV19 and TRBJ1-4; 9 positions agree with TRBD1. Germline CDR1 reads LNHDA; CDR2 reads SQIVND (reference sequence). The CDR3 contains 16 residues. Trimming cost V 8 bases and J 6 bases; bases outside gene matches: 13.

The V call is TRBV19, the J call TRBJ2-5; unclear D gene. The CDR3 has 14 residues. V was shortened by 0 bases and J by 1 base, with 6 bases between the two germline ends. Germline CDR1 is LNHDA and CDR2 is SQIVND (reference sequence). The CDR3 DNA sequence: TGTGCCAGTAGTATAGAAACCAGCCAAGAGACCCAGTACTTC. It encodes CASSIETSQETQYF.

The rearrangement uses TRBV27 and TRBJ1-5; possible D gene TRBD1, 5 bases. The CDR3 length is 16 residues. V was trimmed by 0 bases and J by 0 bases, leaving 9 bases between them. Germline V CDR1 and CDR2: MNHEY, SMNVEV (reference sequence). CDR3 in amino acids: CASSLSSGNSNQPQHF. The CDR3 DNA follows: TGTGCCAGCAGTTTATCCTCAGGGAATAGCAATCAGCCCCAGCATTTT.

This chain connects TRBV5-1 to TRBJ2-7; TRBD1 matches 10 bases. This CDR3 is built from 17 residues. After removal of 2 bases from V and 1 base from J, the junction contained 9 bases not matched to a gene. Germline V gene sequence: CDR1 SGHRS, CDR2 YFSETQ. The CDR3, as DNA: TGCGCCAGCAGCTTAAATATGCCGGGACAGGGGTCCTACGAGCAGTACTTC. It is translated as CASSLNMPGQGSYEQYF.

This sequence joins TRBV13 and TRBJ2-7; 7 nucleotides match TRBD1. Germline CDR1 is PRHDT and CDR2 is FYEKMQ (reference sequence). J was trimmed by 5 bases and V by 5 bases; bases with no gene match: 12. This CDR3 spans 15 amino acids. The CDR3 nucleotides read TGTGCCAGCAGCACGAGACAGGGTTGGGGTGACGAGCAGTACTTC. Protein product: CASSTRQGWGDEQYF.

The gene calls are TRBV2 and TRBJ2-5; 9 bases fit TRBD2. The ends lost 7 bases at V and 5 bases at J; junction bases unmatched: 17. Germline V gives CDR1 SNHLY, CDR2 FYNNEI. The CDR3 covers 17 residues. The CDR3 sequence: CASNLQGGGRVGETQYF. DNA for the CDR3: TGTGCCAGCAACCTCCAAGGGGGCGGGAGGGTCGGGGAGACCCAGTACTTC.